The 13 T cell receptor beta chains below were found in one sample sequenced in a study of cytomegalovirus exposure and HLA in healthy donors. Amplification used 60 Vbeta primers and 13 Jbeta primers. Clones were sequenced by immunoSEQ multiplex PCR, and TCRdb holds only the in-frame ones, with some missing. The sample records fewer than 150,000 clones, more than 60% being singletons. The sample taken for sequencing was PBMCs. The receptors were sampled from a male donor in good health and CMV-seronegative.

This chain links TRBV27 with TRBJ2-5; TRBD2 matches at 7 bases. The CDR3 extends over 16 amino acids. In germline, CDR1 is MNHEY, CDR2 SMNVEV (reference sequence). V shed 2 bases, J shed 0 bases, and the junction held 6 bases outside the gene matches. CDR3 DNA: TGTGCCAGCAGTTTACAGGCGGGGGAGTACCAAGAGACCCAGTACTTC. It codes for CASSLQAGEYQETQYF.

This clone has just one count. The chain links TRBV11-1 to TRBJ2-7; D is unclear. Trimming stripped 1 base from V and 6 bases from J, with 7 bases between. The CDR3 is 12 residues long. Per germline, CDR1 SGHAT and CDR2 FQDESV (reference sequence). CDR3 protein: CASSLVFGEQYF. The DNA for the CDR3 is TGTGCCAGCAGCTTAGTCTTCGGCGAGCAGTACTTC.

This clone occurred a few times. The J gene is TRBJ1-4, the V gene TRBV5-6; 8 bases line up with TRBD1. CDR3 size: 15 residues. With V trimmed by 4 bases and J by 4 bases, 6 bases remained unmatched. Germline CDR1 reads SGHDT; CDR2 reads YYEEEE. The CDR3 spells CASSPQGAFNEKLFF. CDR3 DNA sequence: TGTGCCAGCAGCCCTCAGGGGGCCTTTAATGAAAAACTGTTTTTT.

The CDR3 DNA follows: TGTGCCAGTCAAAGGGCGGACAGCTATAATTCACCCCTCCACTTT. Encoded protein: CASQRADSYNSPLHF. This rearrangement joins TRBV19 to TRBJ1-6, with D possibly TRBD1 on 6 matching bases. V dropped 8 bases and J dropped 3 bases, with 14 bases sitting between them. This CDR3 comprises 15 residues. From germline, CDR1 is LNHDA and CDR2 SQIVND (reference sequence).

This chain links TRBV7-7 with TRBJ2-1; 10 bases are shared with TRBD1. The germline gives CDR1 SSHAT, CDR2 FNYEAQ (reference sequence). This CDR3 contains 13 residues. CDR3 amino acids: CAVTGGLRNEQFF. CDR3 sequence (DNA): TGTGCTGTGACAGGGGGCTTGAGAAATGAGCAGTTCTTC.

V gene TRBV9 combines with J gene TRBJ1-5; D is perhaps TRBD1 (5 bases). The germline CDR1 and CDR2 sequences are SGDLS and YYNGEE. V gave up 0 bases and J gave up 7 bases, with 11 bases separating them. This CDR3 is built from 14 residues. CDR3: CASSVGSGGQPQHF. CDR3 in DNA: TGTGCCAGCAGCGTAGGCTCCGGGGGGCAGCCCCAGCATTTT.

V usage is TRBV28 and J usage is TRBJ2-2; unclear D gene. This CDR3 has 16 amino acids. The ends were cut back, 4 bases at V and 5 bases at J, with 17 bases in the middle. The germline CDR1 and CDR2 sequences are MDHEN and SYDVKM. CDR3 sequence: CASSSPFGLSTGELFF. CDR3 sequence (DNA): TGTGCCAGCAGTTCCCCGTTTGGCCTCTCTACCGGGGAGCTGTTTTTT.

In its sample, this clone was seen a few times. The chain links TRBV5-1 to TRBJ2-1, with D tentatively TRBD2 (6 bases). Per the germline V gene, CDR1 is SGHRS and CDR2 is YFSETQ. This CDR3 comprises 15 residues. Trimming shortened V by 4 bases and J by 10 bases, and 21 bases separated the two germline ends. The CDR3 sequence: CASSPLDFSGKEQFF. DNA for the CDR3: TGCGCCAGCAGCCCGCTAGATTTTAGCGGAAAAGAGCAGTTCTTC. The whole variable domain, filled in from reference TRBV5-1 and TRBJ2-1, reads KAGVTQTPRYLIKTRGQQVTLSCSPISGHRSVSWYQQTPGQGLQFLFEYFSETQRNKGNFPGRFSGRQFSNSRSEMNVSTLELGDSALYLCASSPLDFSGKEQFFGPGTRLTVL.

This clone came up a few times. This chain joins TRBV13 and TRBJ1-1; D possibly corresponds to TRBD1 (5 bases). Deletions cut 5 bases from V and 8 bases from J, with 15 bases between. Germline assignment: CDR1 PRHDT and CDR2 FYEKMQ (reference sequence). This CDR3 is built from 13 residues. As DNA, the CDR3 is TGTGCCAGCAGCCAAGGGGTGATGGTGGAAGCTTTCTTT. Its protein is CASSQGVMVEAFF.

The J gene is TRBJ2-7, the V gene TRBV9; no clear D. The CDR3 extends over 13 amino acids. Trimming took 0 bases from V and 6 from J, leaving 10 bases between them. Germline loops: CDR1 SGDLS, CDR2 YYNGEE. The CDR3 here is CASSVVSAGEQYF. The CDR3 DNA is TGTGCCAGCAGCGTAGTGAGCGCTGGCGAGCAGTACTTC.

The V and J genes are TRBV5-1 and TRBJ1-4, with a tentative D call TRBD1 (5 bases). The germline V and J ends were trimmed by 2 bases and 8 bases, with 13 bases remaining between them. Germline V lookup: CDR1 SGHRS, CDR2 YFSETQ. The CDR3 has 14 residues. CDR3 protein: CASSFGAGFEKLFF. The DNA for the CDR3 is TGCGCCAGCAGCTTTGGAGCAGGGTTCGAAAAACTGTTTTTT.

The chain couples TRBV6-5 to TRBJ2-1; 11 positions match TRBD1. Trimming at V came to 8 bases and at J to 5 bases, leaving 8 bases not matched to a gene. CDR3 length equals 15 residues. Germline CDR1 is MNHEY and CDR2 is SVGAGI. The CDR3 DNA is TGTGCCAGCTGCAATAAGGGACAGGGGGACAATGAGCAGTTCTTC. Protein product: CASCNKGQGDNEQFF.

This clone was detected only a few times. V and J are TRBV6-5 and TRBJ1-3; TRBD1 matches at 7 bases. The germline CDR1 and CDR2 sequences are MNHEY and SVGAGI. Trimming removed 7 bases from V and 0 bases from J; junction bases left unmatched: 3. CDR3 length: 14 amino acids. The CDR3: CASTQGGSGNTIYF. As DNA, the CDR3 is TGTGCCAGCACCCAGGGGGGCTCTGGAAACACCATATATTTT.